Presented here are 5 T cell receptor beta chains from one specimen sequenced in a study of blood T cells in healthy people across ages. A J-beta primer mix and a sample-barcoded 5' primer were used in a second PCR of roughly 7 to 12 cycles. TCRdb redid the calling of the 5' RACE reads with MiXCR, one entry per CDR3 protein. The profile shows 890,000 or so distinct CDR3 sequences, 55% to 65% of them singletons. Input material: blood. The origin of the receptors is a man aged 25-45 years in good health.

The chain recombines TRBV28 with TRBJ2-5; 8 bases line up with TRBD1. The CDR3 contains 12 residues. Trimming removed 5 bases from V and 11 bases from J; junction bases left unmatched: 7. The germline V gene encodes CDR1 MDHEN and CDR2 SYDVKM. CDR3 sequence reads: CASSDRGWEQYF. In DNA form, the CDR3 reads TGTGCCAGCAGTGACAGGGGTTGGGAGCAGTACTTC.

The chain recombines TRBV29-1 with TRBJ2-5; the D gene is possibly TRBD1 (5 bases). The ends were cut back, 0 bases at V and 6 bases at J, with 14 bases in the middle. In germline, CDR1 is SQVTM, CDR2 ANQGSEA. CDR3 length: 14 amino acids. CDR3 sequence reads: CSVEEGDRQQTQYF. The CDR3 region has the DNA TGCAGCGTTGAAGAAGGAGACAGACAACAGACCCAGTACTTC.

The chain carries TRBV19 and TRBJ1-6, with D tentatively TRBD1 (6 bases). The V and J ends lost 0 bases and 4 bases respectively, with 13 bases between them. This CDR3 is built from 17 residues. Germline V gene data show CDR1 as LNHDA and CDR2 as SQIVND (reference sequence). For the CDR3, the DNA is TGTGCCAGTAGTATAGACGGGACCGGACAGTATAATTCACCCCTCCACTTT. Translating it yields CASSIDGTGQYNSPLHF.

The rearrangement joins TRBV20-1 to TRBJ2-7; TRBD1 aligns across 7 bases. Germline CDR1 and CDR2: DFQATT and SNEGSKA (reference sequence). The CDR3 extends over 13 amino acids. Trimming took 4 bases from V and 3 from J; bases not matched to a gene: 6. The CDR3 nucleotides are TGCAGTGCTACCACAGGGGAAGACTACGAGCAGTACTTC. Its protein is CSATTGEDYEQYF.

The chain couples TRBV20-1 to TRBJ2-3, with 7 bases that match TRBD2. The CDR3 contains 11 residues. The germline CDR1 and CDR2 sequences are DFQATT and SNEGSKA (reference sequence). The V and J ends lost 6 bases and 8 bases, in that order; junction bases with no gene match: 5. Written as DNA, the CDR3 is TGCAGTGCCCCATGGGGGGGTACGCAGTATTTT. Amino acids: CSAPWGGTQYF.